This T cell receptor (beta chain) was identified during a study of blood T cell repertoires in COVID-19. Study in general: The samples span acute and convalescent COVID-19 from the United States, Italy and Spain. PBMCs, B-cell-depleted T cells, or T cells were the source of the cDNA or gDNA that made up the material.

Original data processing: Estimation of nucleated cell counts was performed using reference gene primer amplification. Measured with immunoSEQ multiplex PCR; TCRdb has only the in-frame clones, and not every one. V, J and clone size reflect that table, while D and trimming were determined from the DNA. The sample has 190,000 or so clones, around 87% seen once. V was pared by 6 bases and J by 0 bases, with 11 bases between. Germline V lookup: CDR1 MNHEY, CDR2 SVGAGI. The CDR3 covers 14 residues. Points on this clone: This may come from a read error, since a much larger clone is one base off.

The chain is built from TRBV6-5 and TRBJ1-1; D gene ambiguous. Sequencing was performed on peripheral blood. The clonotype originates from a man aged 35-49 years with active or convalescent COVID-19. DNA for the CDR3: TGTGCCAGCAGCCCCGGACTGATGAACACTGAAGCTTTCTTT. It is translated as CASSPGLMNTEAFF.